Presented here are 3 T cell receptor beta chains from one specimen sequenced in a study of T cell changes during pregnancy in multiple sclerosis. Assay: immunoSEQ multiplex PCR; the TCRdb copy retains only in-frame clones and omits some. The data show tens of thousands of clones, with around 94% seen just once and around 0.84% held by the top ten. The source was peripheral blood, collected in the third trimester of pregnancy. These receptors came from a female donor with multiple sclerosis, enrolled in a pregnancy study.

CDR3 loop: CASSHPRPSGQGSIGTNEKLFF. The DNA of the CDR3 is TGTGCCAGCAGCCACCCGAGGCCATCCGGACAGGGAAGTATAGGGACTAATGAAAAACTGTTTTTT. The chain joins TRBV2 to TRBJ1-4; 8 nucleotides agree with TRBD1. CDR3 length: 22 amino acids. V shed 6 bases, J shed 2 bases, and the junction held 26 bases outside the gene matches. Germline V gene lookup returns CDR1 SNHLY and CDR2 FYNNEI.

V gene TRBV9 combines with J gene TRBJ1-1; D is unresolved. This CDR3 region has 13 residues. Trimming cost V 4 bases and J 11 bases, with 18 bases left between them. The germline V gene has CDR1 SGDLS and CDR2 YYNGEE. CDR3 nucleotides: TGTGCCAGCAGCCGCCGGGATGGGGTAGAGGCTTTCTTT. Its protein product is CASSRRDGVEAFF.

This chain joins TRBV5-1 and TRBJ2-2; 12 bases fit TRBD2. V lost 0 bases to trimming and J lost 7 bases; unmatched junction nucleotides: 4. The CDR3 has 16 amino acids. Germline V gene sequence: CDR1 SGHRS, CDR2 YFSETQ. The CDR3, as DNA: TGCGCCAGCAGCTTGGTACTAGCGGGAGGAGGCGGGGAGCTGTTTTTT. Protein product: CASSLVLAGGGGELFF.